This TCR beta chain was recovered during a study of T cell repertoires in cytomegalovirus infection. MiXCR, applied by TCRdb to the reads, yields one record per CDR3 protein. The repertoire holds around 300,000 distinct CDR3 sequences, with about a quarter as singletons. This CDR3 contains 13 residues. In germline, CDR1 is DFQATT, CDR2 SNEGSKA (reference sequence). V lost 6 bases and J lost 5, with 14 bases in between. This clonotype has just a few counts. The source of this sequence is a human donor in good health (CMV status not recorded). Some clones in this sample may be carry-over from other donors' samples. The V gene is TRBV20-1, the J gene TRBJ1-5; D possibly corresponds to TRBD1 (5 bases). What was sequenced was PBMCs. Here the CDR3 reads CSARDGFDQPQHF. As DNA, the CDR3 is TGCAGTGCCCGGGACGGGTTCGATCAGCCCCAGCATTTT.